This note documents a single T cell receptor (beta chain) sequence. This sample was taken from a study of blood T cell repertoires in COVID-19. The repertoire was sequenced with immunoSEQ multiplex PCR; TCRdb's copy has only in-frame clones and lacks some. The profile shows some 66,000 clones, 70% to 85% of them singletons. The germline V gene encodes CDR1 KGHDR and CDR2 SFDVKD. The ends lost 2 bases at V and 6 bases at J; junction bases unmatched: 4. This CDR3 region has 15 residues. Sequencing was carried out using peripheral blood. The origin of this receptor is a man in his fifties or sixties with acute or convalescent COVID-19. The chain carries TRBV24-1 and TRBJ2-1; 9 nucleotides agree with TRBD1. As DNA, the CDR3 is TGTGCCACCAGTGATTCGGGACAGGGACCCAATGAGCAGTTCTTC. Its protein is CATSDSGQGPNEQFF.